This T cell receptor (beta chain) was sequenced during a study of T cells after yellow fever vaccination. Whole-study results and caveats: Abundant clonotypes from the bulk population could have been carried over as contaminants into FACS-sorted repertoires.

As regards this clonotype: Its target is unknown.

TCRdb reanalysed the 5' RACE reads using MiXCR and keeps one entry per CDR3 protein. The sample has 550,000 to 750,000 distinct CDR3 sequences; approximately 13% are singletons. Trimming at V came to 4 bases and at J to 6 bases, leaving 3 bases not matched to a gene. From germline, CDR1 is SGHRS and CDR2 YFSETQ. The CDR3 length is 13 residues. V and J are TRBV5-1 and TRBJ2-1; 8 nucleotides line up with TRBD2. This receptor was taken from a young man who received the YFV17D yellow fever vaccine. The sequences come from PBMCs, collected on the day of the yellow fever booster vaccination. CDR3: CASSEGTSNEQFF. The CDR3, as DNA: TGCGCCAGCAGCGAGGGGACTAGCAATGAGCAGTTCTTC.